What follows is one TCR beta chain and its context. This sample was taken from a study of regulatory T cells in long-lasting Graves disease. The TCR beta library used iRepertoire HTBI primers with Arm-PCR amplification of CDR3. In the study's own analysis: Samples jointly harbored fewer than 70 TRBV and about 15 TRBJ segments. TCRdb re-derived calls from the multiplex PCR reads in MiXCR, one entry per CDR3 protein. Here the V and J calls rest on TCRdb's processing, not on the authors' analysis. The repertoire holds 500,000 or so distinct CDR3 sequences, more than 15% seen once, with 20% to 30% in the top ten. The germline CDR1 and CDR2 sequences are LGHNT and FRNRAP. With 6 bases clipped from V and 1 base from J, the junction kept 6 bases outside the gene matches. The CDR3 runs 16 residues. Time point indicated: newly diagnosed GD, antithyroid drugs for less than 3 months. Scientists built the TCR library using RNA that was extracted from PBMCs.

Separately, the same data were catalogued under a study of T cells in Graves' hyperthyroidism and ophthalmopathy.

Sequenced material: peripheral blood mononuclear cells (PBMCs), taken at new diagnosis, from a patient treated with antithyroid drugs. This chain joins TRBV12-5 and TRBJ2-5, with 12 bases lining up with TRBD2. The TCR comes from a woman between 40 and 65 years old with Graves disease. CDR3 DNA sequence: TGTGCTAGTGGCCGAGCTAGCGGGGGGGCCCAAGAGACCCAGTACTTC. Protein: CASGRASGGAQETQYF.